Shown below are 10 T cell receptor beta chains from a single sample sequenced in a study of cytomegalovirus exposure and HLA in healthy donors. The assay was immunoSEQ multiplex PCR, and TCRdb's table has in-frame clones only and misses some. The sample shows roughly 98,000 clones, 87% of them seen only once. Material for sequencing was PBMCs. Receptors originate from a woman in her twenties or thirties in good health and CMV-seronegative.

V is TRBV7-9 and J is TRBJ2-3; D is ambiguous. CDR1 and CDR2 (germline): SEHNR, FQNEAQ (reference sequence). Trimming took 1 base from V and 9 from J, leaving 8 bases between them. The CDR3 sequence is 12 residues long. The CDR3 is CASSLVSETQYF. CDR3 in DNA: TGTGCCAGCAGCTTAGTCAGCGAGACGCAGTATTTT.

V gene TRBV5-1 combines with J gene TRBJ1-1; D perhaps matches TRBD1 (6 bases). The CDR3 sequence is 16 residues long. The V end lost 0 bases, the J end lost 4 bases, and 16 bases lay between the germline ends. Germline CDR1 and CDR2: SGHRS and YFSETQ. CDR3 bases: TGCGCCAGCAGCTTGGGACCCAGGGGTACAGGCACTGAAGCTTTCTTT. This gives the protein CASSLGPRGTGTEAFF. Drawing the rest from reference TRBV5-1 and TRBJ1-1, the complete variable domain is KAGVTQTPRYLIKTRGQQVTLSCSPISGHRSVSWYQQTPGQGLQFLFEYFSETQRNKGNFPGRFSGRQFSNSRSEMNVSTLELGDSALYLCASSLGPRGTGTEAFFGQGTRLTVV.

In its sample, this clone was seen once. At one end, the junction sequence differs from germline, possibly due to a read error. J is TRBJ1-1 and V is TRBV7-9; 7 bases align to TRBD1. This CDR3 region has 11 residues. CDR1 is SEHNR and CDR2 is FQNEAQ in the germline V gene (reference sequence). The CDR3 nucleotides read TGTGCCAGCAGCTTAGGAGTAGGGGGACAGTTT. Amino acid sequence: CASSLGVGGQF. The full variable domain, its missing parts supplied by reference TRBV7-9 and TRBJ1-1, is DTGVSQNPRHKITKRGQNVTFRCDPISEHNRLYWYRQTLGQGPEFLTYFQNEAQLEKSRLLSDRFSAERPKGSFSTLEIQRTEQGDSAMYLCASSLGVGGQFGQGTRLTVV.

V gene TRBV7-3 combines with J gene TRBJ2-2, with 12 bases aligning to TRBD1. CDR1 and CDR2 (germline): SGHTA, FQGTGA. This CDR3 contains 15 residues. V trimming: 3 bases; J trimming: 7 bases; junction bases outside the gene matches: 3. The DNA for the CDR3 is TGTGCCAGCAGCTTTGGGACAGGGGGCTTCGGGGAGCTGTTTTTT. It encodes CASSFGTGGFGELFF.

The chain couples TRBV7-9 to TRBJ1-2; 7 positions match TRBD1. Unmatched junction bases numbered 12, after V lost 4 bases and J lost 7 bases. Per the germline V gene, CDR1 is SEHNR and CDR2 is FQNEAQ (reference sequence). This CDR3 spans 15 amino acids. The CDR3, as DNA: TGTGCCAGCAGCTCTGGTACAGGGGAGTTAGGTGGCTACACCTTC. As protein: CASSSGTGELGGYTF.

This chain connects TRBV7-2 to TRBJ2-5; TRBD1 might be the D (5 bases). The CDR3 totals 16 residues. From germline, CDR1 is SGHTA and CDR2 FQGNSA. V was trimmed by 5 bases and J by 1 base, leaving 17 bases between them. The CDR3 region has the DNA TGTGCCAGCAGCAGTAGACTTTACAGGCTCCAAGAGACCCAGTACTTC. Its protein product is CASSSRLYRLQETQYF.

This chain joins TRBV9 and TRBJ2-1, with D perhaps matching TRBD2 (6 bases). V was shortened by 4 bases and J by 5 bases, with 13 bases between the two germline ends. CDR1 is SGDLS and CDR2 is YYNGEE in the germline V gene. The CDR3 contains 14 residues. In DNA, the CDR3 is TGTGCCAGCAGCCCTGGGACTGTCAACAATGAGCAGTTCTTC. Translation gives CASSPGTVNNEQFF.

This clone was recorded only once. This chain uses TRBV5-1 with TRBJ1-3; the D is unclear. The CDR3 consists of 17 residues. V dropped 5 bases and J dropped 0 bases, with 18 bases sitting between them. Germline V lookup: CDR1 SGHRS, CDR2 YFSETQ. The CDR3 sequence: CASRFSISANSGNTIYF. CDR3 bases: TGCGCCAGCAGATTTTCGATCTCAGCGAACTCTGGAAACACCATATATTTT. The full variable domain, its missing parts supplied by reference TRBV5-1 and TRBJ1-3, is KAGVTQTPRYLIKTRGQQVTLSCSPISGHRSVSWYQQTPGQGLQFLFEYFSETQRNKGNFPGRFSGRQFSNSRSEMNVSTLELGDSALYLCASRFSISANSGNTIYFGEGSWLTVV.

The chain uses TRBV25-1 and TRBJ1-1; 7 bases line up with TRBD1. The germline V gene has CDR1 MGHDK and CDR2 SYGVNS. Unmatched junction bases numbered 10, after V lost 4 bases and J lost 5 bases. The CDR3 totals 15 residues. The CDR3 region has the DNA TGTGCCAGCAGTGTCAGGGGGGCGTATCTAACTGAAGCTTTCTTT. Translating gives CASSVRGAYLTEAFF. The whole variable domain, remainder taken from reference TRBV25-1 and TRBJ1-1, is EADIYQTPRYLVIGTGKKITLECSQTMGHDKMYWYQQDPGMELHLIHYSYGVNSTEKGDLSSESTVSRIRTEHFPLTLESARPSHTSQYLCASSVRGAYLTEAFFGQGTRLTVV.

The genes are TRBV4-1 and TRBJ2-7; D remains ambiguous. V shed 1 base and J shed 2 bases, with 9 bases lying between them. This CDR3 is built from 14 residues. From germline, CDR1 is MGHRA and CDR2 YSYEKL. Here the CDR3 reads CASSQGMLAYEQYF. The CDR3 bases are TGCGCCAGCAGCCAAGGAATGTTAGCCTACGAGCAGTACTTC.